This T cell receptor beta chain was identified during a study of breast tumors, draining lymph nodes, adjacent tissues. Findings and limits, study-wide: Tumor TCR diversity was below lymph nodes but above nontumor tissue. Findings are consistent with lymph node origin and intratumoral expansion of most tumor T cells. That most tumor T cells come from lymph nodes remained unproven.

On this clonotype: Its antigen remains unknown.

Samples came from axillary lymph nodes draining the breast cancer. The CDR3 has 15 amino acids. Trimming stripped 1 base from V and 3 bases from J, with 7 bases between. Germline CDR1 reads SGHAT; CDR2 reads FQNNGV. One entry per CDR3 protein, called by TCRdb with MiXCR from the multiplex PCR reads. The profile shows around 230,000 distinct CDR3 sequences, about a third of them singletons. The sequence was collected from a female donor with breast cancer. Some clones in this sample may be carry-over from other donors' samples. The chain couples TRBV11-2 to TRBJ2-6; D not certain. Sequencing was carried out using axillary lymph node tissue. CDR3 nucleotides: TGTGCCAGCAGCTTAGTCCCCATTGGGGCCAACGTCCTGACTTTC. Amino acid sequence: CASSLVPIGANVLTF.